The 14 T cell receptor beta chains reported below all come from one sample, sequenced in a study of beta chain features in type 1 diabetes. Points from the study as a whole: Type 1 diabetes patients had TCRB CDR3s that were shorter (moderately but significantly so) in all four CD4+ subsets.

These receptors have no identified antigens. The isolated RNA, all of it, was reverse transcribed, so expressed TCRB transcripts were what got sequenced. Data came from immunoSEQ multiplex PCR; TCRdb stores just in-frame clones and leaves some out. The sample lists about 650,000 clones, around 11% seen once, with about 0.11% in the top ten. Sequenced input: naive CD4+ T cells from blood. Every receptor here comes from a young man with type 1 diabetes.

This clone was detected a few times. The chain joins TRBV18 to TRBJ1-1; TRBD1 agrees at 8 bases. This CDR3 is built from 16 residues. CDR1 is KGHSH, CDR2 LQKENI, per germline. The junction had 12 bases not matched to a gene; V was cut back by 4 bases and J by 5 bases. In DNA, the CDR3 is TGTGCCAGCTCACTTAACGGTCAGGGGGCGCGGACTGAAGCTTTCTTT. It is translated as CASSLNGQGARTEAFF.

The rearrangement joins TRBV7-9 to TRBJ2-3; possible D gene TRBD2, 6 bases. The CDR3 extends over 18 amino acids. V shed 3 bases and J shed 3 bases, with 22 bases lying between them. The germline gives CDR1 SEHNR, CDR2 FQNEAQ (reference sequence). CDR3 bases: TGTGCCAGCAGCTTCCTCTCCGCGGGGTCGTCGGGAACAGATACGCAGTATTTT. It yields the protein CASSFLSAGSSGTDTQYF. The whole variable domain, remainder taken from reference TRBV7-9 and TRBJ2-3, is DTGVSQNPRHKITKRGQNVTFRCDPISEHNRLYWYRQTLGQGPEFLTYFQNEAQLEKSRLLSDRFSAERPKGSFSTLEIQRTEQGDSAMYLCASSFLSAGSSGTDTQYFGPGTRLTVL.

CDR3 sequence reads: CASSLVAGGIDEQFF. DNA of the CDR3: TGTGCCAGCAGCTTAGTAGCGGGGGGTATCGATGAGCAGTTCTTC. V is TRBV7-2 and J is TRBJ2-1, with 10 bases lining up with TRBD2. Germline V gene sequence: CDR1 SGHTA, CDR2 FQGNSA. This CDR3 comprises 15 residues. With V trimmed by 1 base and J by 8 bases, 5 bases remained unmatched.

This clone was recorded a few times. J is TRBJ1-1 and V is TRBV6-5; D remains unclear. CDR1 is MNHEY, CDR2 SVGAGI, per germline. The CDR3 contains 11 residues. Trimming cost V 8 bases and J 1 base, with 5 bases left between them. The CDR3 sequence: CASHKNTEAFF. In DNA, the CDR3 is TGTGCCAGCCATAAGAACACTGAAGCTTTCTTT.

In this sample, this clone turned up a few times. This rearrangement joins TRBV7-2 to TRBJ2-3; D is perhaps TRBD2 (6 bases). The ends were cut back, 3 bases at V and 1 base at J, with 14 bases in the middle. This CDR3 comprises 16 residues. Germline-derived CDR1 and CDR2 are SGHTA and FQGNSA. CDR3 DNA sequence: TGTGCCAGCAGCTTCCTCTGGGGGGAAGGCACAGATACGCAGTATTTT. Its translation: CASSFLWGEGTDTQYF.

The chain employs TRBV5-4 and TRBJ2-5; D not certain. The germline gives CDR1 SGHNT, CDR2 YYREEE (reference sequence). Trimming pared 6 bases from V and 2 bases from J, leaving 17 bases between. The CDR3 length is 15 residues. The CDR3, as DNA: TGTGCCAGCACCAATGCGGTTACTATACAAGAGACCCAGTACTTC. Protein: CASTNAVTIQETQYF.

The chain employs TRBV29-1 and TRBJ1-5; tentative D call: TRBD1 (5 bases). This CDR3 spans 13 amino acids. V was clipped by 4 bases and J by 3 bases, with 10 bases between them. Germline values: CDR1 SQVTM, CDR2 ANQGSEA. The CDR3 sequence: CSVGQNFNQPQHF. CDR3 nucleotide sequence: TGCAGCGTTGGACAGAATTTCAATCAGCCCCAGCATTTT.

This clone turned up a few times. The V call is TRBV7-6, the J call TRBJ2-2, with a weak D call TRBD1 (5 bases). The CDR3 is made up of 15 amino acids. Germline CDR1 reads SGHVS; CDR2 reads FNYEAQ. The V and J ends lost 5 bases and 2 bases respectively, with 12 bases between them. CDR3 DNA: TGTGCCAGCAGCCCAAGACAGATTAACACCGGGGAGCTGTTTTTT. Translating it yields CASSPRQINTGELFF. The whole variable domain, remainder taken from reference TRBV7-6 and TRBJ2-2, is GAGVSQSPRYKVTKRGQDVALRCDPISGHVSLYWYRQALGQGPEFLTYFNYEAQQDKSGLPNDRFSAERPEGSISTLTIQRTEQRDSAMYRCASSPRQINTGELFFGEGSRLTVL.

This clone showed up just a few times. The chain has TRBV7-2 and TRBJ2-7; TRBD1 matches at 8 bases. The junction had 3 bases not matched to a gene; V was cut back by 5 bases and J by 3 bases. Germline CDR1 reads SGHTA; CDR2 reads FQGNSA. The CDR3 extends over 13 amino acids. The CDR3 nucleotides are TGTGCCAGCAGCCCGGGACAGGTCTACGAGCAGTACTTC. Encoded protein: CASSPGQVYEQYF.

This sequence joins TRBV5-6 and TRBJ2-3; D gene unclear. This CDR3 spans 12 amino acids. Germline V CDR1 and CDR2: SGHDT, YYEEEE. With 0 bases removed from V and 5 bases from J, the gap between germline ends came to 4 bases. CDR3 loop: CASSLGRDTQYF. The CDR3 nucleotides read TGTGCCAGCAGCTTGGGACGAGATACGCAGTATTTT.

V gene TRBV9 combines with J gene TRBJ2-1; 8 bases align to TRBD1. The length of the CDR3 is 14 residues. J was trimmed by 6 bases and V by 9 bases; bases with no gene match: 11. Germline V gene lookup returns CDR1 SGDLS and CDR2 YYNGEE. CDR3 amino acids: CATAGGASVNEQFF. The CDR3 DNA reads TGTGCCACTGCAGGGGGCGCCTCAGTCAATGAGCAGTTCTTC. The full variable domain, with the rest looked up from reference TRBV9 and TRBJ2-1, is DSGVTQTPKHLITATGQRVTLRCSPRSGDLSVYWYQQSLDQGLQFLIQYYNGEERAKGNILERFSAQQFPDLHSELNLSSLELGDSALYFCATAGGASVNEQFFGPGTRLTVL.

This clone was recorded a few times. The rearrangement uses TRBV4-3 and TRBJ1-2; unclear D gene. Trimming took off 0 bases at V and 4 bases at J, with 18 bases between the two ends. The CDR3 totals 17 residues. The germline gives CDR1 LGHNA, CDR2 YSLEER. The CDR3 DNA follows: TGCGCCAGCAGCCAAGATACTACCCCAGTAGGAAGCTATGGCTACACCTTC. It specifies CASSQDTTPVGSYGYTF.

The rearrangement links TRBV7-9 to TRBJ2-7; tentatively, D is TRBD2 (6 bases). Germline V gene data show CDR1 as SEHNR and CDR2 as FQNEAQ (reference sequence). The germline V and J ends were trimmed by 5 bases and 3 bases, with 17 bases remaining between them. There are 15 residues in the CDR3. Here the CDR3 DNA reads TGTGCCAGCAGCGGAGACCGGGAGACTGACTACGAGCAGTACTTC. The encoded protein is CASSGDRETDYEQYF.

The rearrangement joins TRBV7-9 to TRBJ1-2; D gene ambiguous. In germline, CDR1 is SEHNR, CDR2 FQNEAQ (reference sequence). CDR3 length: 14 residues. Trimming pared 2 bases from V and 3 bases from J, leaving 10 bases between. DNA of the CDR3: TGTGCCAGCAGCTTAACGCGGTCGGACTATGGCTACACCTTC. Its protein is CASSLTRSDYGYTF.